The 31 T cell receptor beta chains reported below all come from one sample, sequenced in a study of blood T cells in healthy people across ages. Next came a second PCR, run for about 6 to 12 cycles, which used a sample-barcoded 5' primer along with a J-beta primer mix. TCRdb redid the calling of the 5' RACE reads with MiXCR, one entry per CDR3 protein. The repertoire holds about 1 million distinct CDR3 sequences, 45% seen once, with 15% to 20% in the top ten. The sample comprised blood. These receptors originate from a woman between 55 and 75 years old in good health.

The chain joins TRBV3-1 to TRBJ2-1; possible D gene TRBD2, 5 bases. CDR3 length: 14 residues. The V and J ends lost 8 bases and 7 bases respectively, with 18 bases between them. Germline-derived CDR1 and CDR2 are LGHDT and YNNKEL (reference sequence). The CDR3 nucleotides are TGTGCCAGCTCTAGAGGGATAGCTGGAAATGAGCAGTTCTTC. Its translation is CASSRGIAGNEQFF.

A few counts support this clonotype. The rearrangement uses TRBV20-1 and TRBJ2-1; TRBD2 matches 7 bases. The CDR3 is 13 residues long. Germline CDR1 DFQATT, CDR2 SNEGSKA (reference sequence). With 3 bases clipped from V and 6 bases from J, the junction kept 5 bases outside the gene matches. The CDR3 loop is CSASAGAFNEQFF. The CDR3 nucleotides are TGCAGTGCTAGTGCGGGAGCTTTCAATGAGCAGTTCTTC.

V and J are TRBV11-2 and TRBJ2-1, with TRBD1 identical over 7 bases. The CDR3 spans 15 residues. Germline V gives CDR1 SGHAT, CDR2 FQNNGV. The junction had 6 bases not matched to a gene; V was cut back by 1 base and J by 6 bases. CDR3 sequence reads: CASSLGQGTFNEQFF. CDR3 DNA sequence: TGTGCCAGCAGCTTAGGACAGGGAACTTTCAATGAGCAGTTCTTC.

Here the CDR3 reads CASSQETTSFTQYF. As DNA, the CDR3 is TGTGCCAGCAGCCAAGAGACAACCTCCTTCACCCAGTACTTC. The chain uses TRBV3-1 and TRBJ2-5; D uncertain. The CDR3 sequence is 14 residues long. The V end was cut by 0 bases, the J end by 8 bases, with 13 bases between. Germline-derived CDR1 and CDR2 are LGHDT and YNNKEL (reference sequence).

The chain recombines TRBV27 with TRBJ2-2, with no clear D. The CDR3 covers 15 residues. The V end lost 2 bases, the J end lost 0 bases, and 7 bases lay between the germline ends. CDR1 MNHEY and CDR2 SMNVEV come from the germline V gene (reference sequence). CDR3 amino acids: CASSLKGANTGELFF. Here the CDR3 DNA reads TGTGCCAGCAGTTTAAAAGGCGCGAACACCGGGGAGCTGTTTTTT.

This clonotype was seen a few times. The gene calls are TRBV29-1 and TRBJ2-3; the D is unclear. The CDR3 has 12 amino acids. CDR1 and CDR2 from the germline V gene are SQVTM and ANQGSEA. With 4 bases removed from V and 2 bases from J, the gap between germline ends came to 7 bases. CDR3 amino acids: CSVGLNTDTQYF. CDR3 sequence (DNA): TGCAGCGTTGGTCTGAACACAGATACGCAGTATTTT.

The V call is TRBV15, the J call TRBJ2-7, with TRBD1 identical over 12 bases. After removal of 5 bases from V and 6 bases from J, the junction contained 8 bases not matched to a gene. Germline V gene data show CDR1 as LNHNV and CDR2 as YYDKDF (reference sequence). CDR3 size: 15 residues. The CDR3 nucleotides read TGTGCCACCAGCTCCGGGGACAGGGGGCATGGCGAGCAGTACTTC. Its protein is CATSSGDRGHGEQYF.

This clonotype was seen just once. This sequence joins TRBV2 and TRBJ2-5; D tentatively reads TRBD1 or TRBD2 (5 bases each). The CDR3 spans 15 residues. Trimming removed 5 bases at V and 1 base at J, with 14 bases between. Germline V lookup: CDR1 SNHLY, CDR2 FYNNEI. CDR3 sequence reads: CASSRVGAIQETQYF. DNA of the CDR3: TGTGCCAGCAGTCGGGTCGGGGCGATCCAAGAGACCCAGTACTTC.

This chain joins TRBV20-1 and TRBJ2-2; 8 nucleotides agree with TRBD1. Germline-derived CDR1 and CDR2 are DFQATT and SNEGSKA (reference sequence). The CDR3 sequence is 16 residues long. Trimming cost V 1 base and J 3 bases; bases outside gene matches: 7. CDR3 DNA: TGCAGTGCTAGAGGGCAGGGGGCACGGGACACCGGGGAGCTGTTTTTT. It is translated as CSARGQGARDTGELFF.

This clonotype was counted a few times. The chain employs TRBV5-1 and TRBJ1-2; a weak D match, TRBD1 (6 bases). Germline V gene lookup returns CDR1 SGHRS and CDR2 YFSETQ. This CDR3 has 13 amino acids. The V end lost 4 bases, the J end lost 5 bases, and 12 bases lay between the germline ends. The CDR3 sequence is CASSASTGYGYTF. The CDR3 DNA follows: TGCGCCAGCAGCGCGTCTACAGGGTATGGCTACACCTTC.

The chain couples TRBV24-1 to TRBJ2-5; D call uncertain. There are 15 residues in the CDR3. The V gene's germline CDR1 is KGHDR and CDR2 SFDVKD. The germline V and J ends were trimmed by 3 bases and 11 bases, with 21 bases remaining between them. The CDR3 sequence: CATSDPTTGNNEQYF. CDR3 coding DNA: TGTGCCACCAGTGATCCTACGACTGGAAACAATGAGCAGTACTTC.

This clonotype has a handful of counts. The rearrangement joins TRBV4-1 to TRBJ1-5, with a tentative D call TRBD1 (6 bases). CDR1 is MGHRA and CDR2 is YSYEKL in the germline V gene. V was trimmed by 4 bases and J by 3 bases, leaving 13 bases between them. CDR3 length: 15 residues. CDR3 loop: CASSLGGANNQPQHF. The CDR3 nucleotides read TGCGCCAGCAGCCTCGGGGGGGCCAACAATCAGCCCCAGCATTTT.

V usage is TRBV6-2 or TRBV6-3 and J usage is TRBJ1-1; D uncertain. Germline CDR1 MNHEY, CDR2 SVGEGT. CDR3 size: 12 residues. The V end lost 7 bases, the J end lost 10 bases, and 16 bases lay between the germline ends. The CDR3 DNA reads TGTGCCAGCACCGATGTGGGAGTTGGAGCTTTCTTT. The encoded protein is CASTDVGVGAFF.

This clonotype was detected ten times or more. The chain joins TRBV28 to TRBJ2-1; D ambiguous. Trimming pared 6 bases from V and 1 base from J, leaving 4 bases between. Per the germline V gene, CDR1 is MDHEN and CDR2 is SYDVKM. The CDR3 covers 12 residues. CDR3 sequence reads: CASSRSYNEQFF. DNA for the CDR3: TGTGCCAGCAGCCGTTCCTACAATGAGCAGTTCTTC.

CDR3 residues: CASSWGGGGQLYDEAFF. CDR3 nucleotides: TGCGCCAGCAGCTGGGGCGGGGGGGGCCAGCTGTATGACGAAGCTTTCTTT. The chain joins TRBV5-1 to TRBJ1-1, with D possibly matching TRBD1 (6 bases). Germline V CDR1 and CDR2: SGHRS, YFSETQ. The CDR3 is made up of 17 amino acids. With 3 bases removed from V and 8 bases from J, the gap between germline ends came to 26 bases. The full variable domain, rest sourced from reference TRBV5-1 and TRBJ1-1, is KAGVTQTPRYLIKTRGQQVTLSCSPISGHRSVSWYQQTPGQGLQFLFEYFSETQRNKGNFPGRFSGRQFSNSRSEMNVSTLELGDSALYLCASSWGGGGQLYDEAFFGQGTRLTVV.

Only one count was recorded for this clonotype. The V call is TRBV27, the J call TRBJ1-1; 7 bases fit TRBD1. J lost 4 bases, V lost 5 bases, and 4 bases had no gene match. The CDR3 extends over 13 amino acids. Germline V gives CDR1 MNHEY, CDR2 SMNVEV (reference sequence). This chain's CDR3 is CASSTRGTTEAFF. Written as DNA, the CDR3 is TGTGCCAGCAGTACCAGGGGGACCACTGAAGCTTTCTTT.

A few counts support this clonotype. In nucleotides, the CDR3 is TGTGCCAGCAGTTTATCGAGGCCTTCCAGGCAAGAGACCCAGTACTTC. Its translation: CASSLSRPSRQETQYF. This rearrangement joins TRBV27 to TRBJ2-5; D not resolved. CDR1 is MNHEY, CDR2 SMNVEV, per germline (reference sequence). This CDR3 is 16 amino acids long. V was trimmed by 0 bases and J by 2 bases, leaving 13 bases between them.

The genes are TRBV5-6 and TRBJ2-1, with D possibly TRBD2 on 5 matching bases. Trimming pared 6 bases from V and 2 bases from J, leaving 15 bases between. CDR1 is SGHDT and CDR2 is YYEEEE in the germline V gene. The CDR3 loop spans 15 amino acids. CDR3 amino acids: CASTSQRPTYNEQFF. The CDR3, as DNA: TGTGCCAGCACCTCGCAGCGGCCCACCTACAATGAGCAGTTCTTC.

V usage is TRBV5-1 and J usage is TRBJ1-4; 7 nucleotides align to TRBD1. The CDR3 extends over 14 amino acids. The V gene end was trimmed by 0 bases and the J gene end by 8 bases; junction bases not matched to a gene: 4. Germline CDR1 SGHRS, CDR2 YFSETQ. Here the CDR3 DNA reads TGCGCCAGCAGCTTGGAGGGGGCCATAGAAAAACTGTTTTTT. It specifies CASSLEGAIEKLFF.

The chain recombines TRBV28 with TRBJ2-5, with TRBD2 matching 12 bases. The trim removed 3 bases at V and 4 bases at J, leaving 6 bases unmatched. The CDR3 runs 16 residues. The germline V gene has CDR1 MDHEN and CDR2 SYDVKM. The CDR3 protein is CASSLTSGRFGETQYF. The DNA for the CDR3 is TGTGCCAGCAGTTTGACTAGCGGGAGATTCGGAGAGACCCAGTACTTC.

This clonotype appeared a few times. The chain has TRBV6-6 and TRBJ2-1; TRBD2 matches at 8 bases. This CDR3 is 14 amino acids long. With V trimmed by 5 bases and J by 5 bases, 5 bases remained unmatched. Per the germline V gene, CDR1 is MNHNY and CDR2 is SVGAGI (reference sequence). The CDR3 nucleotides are TGTGCCAGCAGTGCTTGGACTAGCAACAATGAGCAGTTCTTC. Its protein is CASSAWTSNNEQFF.

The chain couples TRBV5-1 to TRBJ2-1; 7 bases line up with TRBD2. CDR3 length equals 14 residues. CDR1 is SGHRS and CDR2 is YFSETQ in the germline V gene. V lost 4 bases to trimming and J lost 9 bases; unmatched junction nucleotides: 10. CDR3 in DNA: TGCGCCAGCAGCCCCGGACTAGAAGGTGGTGAGCAGTTCTTC. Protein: CASSPGLEGGEQFF.

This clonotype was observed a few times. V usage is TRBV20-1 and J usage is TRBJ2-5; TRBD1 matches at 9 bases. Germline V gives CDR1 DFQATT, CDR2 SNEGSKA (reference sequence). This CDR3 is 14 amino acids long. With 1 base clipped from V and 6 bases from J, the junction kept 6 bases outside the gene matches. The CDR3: CSARGGTGLKTQYF. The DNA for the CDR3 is TGCAGTGCTAGAGGCGGGACAGGGTTAAAGACCCAGTACTTC.

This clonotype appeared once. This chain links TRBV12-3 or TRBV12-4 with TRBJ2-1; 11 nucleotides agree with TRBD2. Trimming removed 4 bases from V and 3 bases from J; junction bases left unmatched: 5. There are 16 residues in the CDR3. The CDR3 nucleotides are TGTGCCAGCAGTTCCAACGGACTAGCGGGCTACAATGAGCAGTTCTTC. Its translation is CASSSNGLAGYNEQFF.

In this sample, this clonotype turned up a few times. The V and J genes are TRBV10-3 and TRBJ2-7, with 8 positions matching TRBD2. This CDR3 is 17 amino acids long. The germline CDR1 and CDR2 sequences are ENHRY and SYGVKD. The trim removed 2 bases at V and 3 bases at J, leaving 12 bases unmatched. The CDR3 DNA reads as TGTGCCATCAGTGAGAGGGGGACTAGTATCAAACTCTACGAGCAGTACTTC. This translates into CAISERGTSIKLYEQYF.

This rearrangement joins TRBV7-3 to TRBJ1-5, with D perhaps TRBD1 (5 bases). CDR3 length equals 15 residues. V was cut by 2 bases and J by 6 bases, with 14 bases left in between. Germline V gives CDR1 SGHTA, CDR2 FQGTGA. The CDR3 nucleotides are TGTGCCAGCAGCTTAGGCCCGGGTAGGGGTCAGCCCCAGCATTTT. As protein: CASSLGPGRGQPQHF.

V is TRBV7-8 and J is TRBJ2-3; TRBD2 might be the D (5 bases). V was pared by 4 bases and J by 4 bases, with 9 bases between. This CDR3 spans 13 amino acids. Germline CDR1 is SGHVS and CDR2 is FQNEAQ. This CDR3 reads CASSSNSADTQYF. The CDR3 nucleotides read TGTGCCAGCAGCTCCAATAGCGCAGATACGCAGTATTTT.

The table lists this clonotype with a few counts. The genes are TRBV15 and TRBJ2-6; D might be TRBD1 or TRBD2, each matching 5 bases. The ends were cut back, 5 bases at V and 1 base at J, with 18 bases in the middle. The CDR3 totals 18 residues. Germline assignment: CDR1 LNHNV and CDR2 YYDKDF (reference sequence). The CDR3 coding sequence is TGTGCCACCAGCGGGGACCTAAGAACCCTGTCTGGGGCCAACGTCCTGACTTTC. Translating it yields CATSGDLRTLSGANVLTF.

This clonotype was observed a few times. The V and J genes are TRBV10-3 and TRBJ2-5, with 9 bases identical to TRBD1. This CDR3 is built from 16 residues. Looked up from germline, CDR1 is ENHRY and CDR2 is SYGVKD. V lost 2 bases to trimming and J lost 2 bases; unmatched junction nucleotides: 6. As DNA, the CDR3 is TGTGCCATCAGTGAGGCACCACAGGGGGCTCAAGAGACCCAGTACTTC. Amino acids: CAISEAPQGAQETQYF.

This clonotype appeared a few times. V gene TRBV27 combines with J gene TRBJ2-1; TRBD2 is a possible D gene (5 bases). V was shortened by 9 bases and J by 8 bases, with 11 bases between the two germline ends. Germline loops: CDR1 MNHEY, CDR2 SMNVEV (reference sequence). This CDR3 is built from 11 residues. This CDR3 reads CASGLGDEQFF. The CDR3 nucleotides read TGTGCCAGTGGCCTCGGGGATGAGCAGTTCTTC.

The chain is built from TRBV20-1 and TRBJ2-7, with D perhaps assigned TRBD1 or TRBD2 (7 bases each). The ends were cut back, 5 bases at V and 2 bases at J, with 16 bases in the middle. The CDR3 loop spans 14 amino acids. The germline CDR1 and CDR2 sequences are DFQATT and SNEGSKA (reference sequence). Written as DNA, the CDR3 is TGCAGTGCTCACAGGGGAGGGATAACCTACGAGCAGTACTTC. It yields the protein CSAHRGGITYEQYF.